Presented here are 3 T cell receptor beta chains from one specimen sequenced in a study of blood T cell repertoires in COVID-19. Assay: immunoSEQ multiplex PCR; the TCRdb copy retains only in-frame clones and omits some. Of 15,000 to 20,000 clones detected, around 84% appear once; the ten largest clones hold about 16%. The sample taken for sequencing was peripheral blood. These receptors all stem from a human donor with active COVID-19. The donor label of this sample is uncertain.

The chain recombines TRBV5-6 with TRBJ1-2, with D possibly TRBD1 on 6 matching bases. The V gene lost 1 base and the J gene lost 4 bases, with 17 bases spanning the gap. CDR1 is SGHDT, CDR2 YYEEEE, per germline. The CDR3 runs 16 residues. Here the CDR3 reads CASSLSPRGDGYGYTF. CDR3 nucleotides: TGTGCCAGCAGCTTGTCGCCCAGGGGCGATGGCTATGGCTACACCTTC.

This chain uses TRBV7-2 with TRBJ1-2; D is ambiguous. Germline CDR1 reads SGHTA; CDR2 reads FQGNSA. The CDR3 runs to 13 residues. Trimming removed 6 bases at V and 8 bases at J, with 16 bases between. CDR3 coding DNA: TGTGCCAGCAGGGGCGATCGAGGCGGGGGCTACACCTTC. It translates to CASRGDRGGGYTF.

J is TRBJ1-6 and V is TRBV27, with a weak D call TRBD1 (5 bases). The CDR3 has 13 residues. V lost 2 bases to trimming and J lost 7 bases, with 6 bases between them. Germline loops: CDR1 MNHEY, CDR2 SMNVEV (reference sequence). The CDR3, as DNA: TGTGCCAGCAGTTTAAACAGGAATTCACCCCTCCACTTT. This gives the protein CASSLNRNSPLHF.